This T cell receptor (beta chain) was observed in a study of STAT5B mutations in CD4+ large granular lymphocyte leukemia (dated by TCRdb to between 2020 and 2023). With respect to the entire study: Among healthy controls, the CDR3 'QG' motif was associated with a particular HLA allele. TCRbeta repertoires of CD4+ T-cell large granular lymphocyte leukemia patients were compared with those of healthy blood donors. Flow cytometry on FACSCanto II or FACSVerse confirmed that purified fractions exceeded 95% purity among lymphocytes. Study-wide conclusions, independent of this receptor: TRBV06-family usage was enriched among the top patient clones (8/27) compared with healthy controls (2/35). Data were not HLA-matched; higher clonality in CD4+ versus CD8+ T-LGLL could reflect the relatively small sample size. Main leukemic clonotypes were private to each patient, although roughly 25% of the main leukemic clonotypes were found at low frequency in the non-leukemic repertoires of other patients. Greater clonality appeared to be present in CD4-sorted patient repertoires than in healthy CD4+ repertoires, and the difference was retained after the putative leukemic clones were removed.

The CDR3 spans 16 residues, from the cysteine through the phenylalanine. The DNA shown is the 48-base CDR3, in frame from base 1. V was cut back by 1 base and J by 6 bases, leaving a gap of 16 bases between them. The germline V gene specifies SGHTA as CDR1 and FQGTGA as CDR2. TCRbeta rearrangements were sequenced from genomic DNA using the immunoSEQ assay at survey resolution. As for the authors' bioinformatics: A lowest detectable productive clonotype frequency of 2.59 x 10-5 was observed in the TCR sequencing data. Analyses included only productive TCRbeta rearrangements, meaning complete and in-frame sequences. Clonality for each sample was calculated as Simpson clonality in the immunoSEQ Analyzer version 3.0. Based on frequency, clones were grouped as very rare, small, medium, large (1-20%) or hyperexpanded (>20%). OLGA 1.2.3 estimated generation probabilities, VDJtools produced V-gene circos plots, VDJdb was queried for specificities, and GLIPH identified CDR3 motifs. This immuneACCESS table, as held by TCRdb, lists in-frame sequences with V and J called but not all clones. Of the missing ones, under half trace to an unresolved V gene in checked studies; the others have no known cause. The DNA gave D and trimming, while V, J and clone size come from that table. The sample records about 38,000 clones, more than 70% of which are singletons. Of the sample, 0.45% to 0.6% is held by the ten largest clones.

Healthy controls were 35 to 40 blood donors whose buffy coats came from the Finnish Red Cross blood service. All TCR-sequenced material derived from peripheral blood: patient blood samples and healthy donor buffy coats. Ficoll-Hypaque gradient centrifugation was used to isolate peripheral blood mononuclear cells. CD4+ cells were purified magnetically from the buffy coats of healthy controls. Genomic DNA was extracted with the Gentra Puregene Cell and Tissue kit and quantified on a Qubit 2.0 fluorometer. On this clone: The antigen this receptor binds is unknown. No qualities accompany the bases; no much larger clone lies one base away.

The sequenced sample was CD4+ T cells from blood buffy coats. The sequence was collected from a human donor in good health. The rearranged chain carries TRBV7-3 and TRBJ2-1; a confident D gene designation cannot be given. This receptor has the CDR3 CASSLKSPGSPNEQFF. The nucleotide sequence reads TGTGCCAGCAGCTTAAAATCCCCAGGATCCCCCAATGAGCAGTTCTTC.